This T cell receptor (beta chain) was observed in a study of naive and memory T cell subsets. This clonotype was detected many times. Both TRBC1 and TRBC2 were covered by a beta constant-region primer of two equimolar oligonucleotides. Via MiXCR, TCRdb re-called the UMI-ligation and nested PCR reads, giving one row per CDR3 protein. The sample has roughly 21,000 distinct CDR3 sequences, more than 9.5% seen once; the top ten hold around 18%. In germline, CDR1 is DFQATT, CDR2 SNEGSKA (reference sequence). Trimming took 0 bases from V and 5 from J, leaving 17 bases between them. CDR3 size: 17 residues. The TCR was taken from a human donor in good health. Source material: central memory CD8+ T cells from blood. The chain has TRBV20-1 and TRBJ1-6, with D perhaps matching TRBD1 (5 bases). CDR3 residues: CSARDPGEGIDNSPLHF. The CDR3 DNA sequence: TGCAGTGCTAGAGATCCGGGGGAGGGGATCGATAATTCACCCCTCCACTTT.